Reported below is one T cell receptor (beta chain). Its target is unknown. This entry belongs to a study of CD8 T cells in Susac syndrome. Random hexamers primed reverse transcription of roughly 0.5 to 1 ug RNA. TCR beta CDR3 was amplified by immunoSEQ covering 54 Vbeta and 13 Jbeta. TCRdb fed the immunoSEQ multiplex PCR reads into MiXCR, producing one record per CDR3 protein. The repertoire holds about 180,000 distinct CDR3 sequences, with around 95% as singletons. Study-level findings and limits: It was acknowledged by the study that relatively few individuals were included in its TCR sequencing and HLA analysis.

The T cells that were sequenced for TCR beta were CD8+ and CD4+ cells from blood. The sequencing sample was made of CD4+ T cells from PBMCs. The clonotype was recovered from a human donor with multiple sclerosis.

CDR3 amino acids: CSVVPRARFYNEQFF. DNA for the CDR3: TGCAGCGTTGTTCCCCGGGCCCGATTTTACAATGAGCAGTTCTTC. The chain carries TRBV29-1 and TRBJ2-1; D gene ambiguous. Germline lookup yields CDR1 SQVTM and CDR2 ANQGSEA. V lost 4 bases, J lost 4 bases, and 17 bases lay in between. The CDR3 is made up of 15 amino acids.